Sequencing of this TCR beta chain was carried out in a study of cytomegalovirus exposure and HLA in healthy donors. General study findings and limits: In a later analysis, specific HLA alleles were associated with 15,000 to 20,000 TCR beta sequences at a 0.05 false discovery rate. An ancestry cluster, one associated with Asian ancestry, reportedly showed fewer N-insertions than the approximately 670-donor mean in a later analysis.

60 Vbeta and 13 Jbeta primers were used in PCR. Measured with immunoSEQ multiplex PCR; TCRdb has only the in-frame clones, and not every one. The sample has 250,000 to 350,000 clones, 86% seen once. From germline, CDR1 is SNHLY and CDR2 FYNNEI. Deletions cut 0 bases from V and 13 bases from J, with 15 bases between. There are 14 residues in the CDR3. This clone was observed a handful of times. The antigen is unknown. The sequence derives from a man aged 40-50 years in good health and CMV-seropositive. The rearrangement links TRBV2 to TRBJ1-4, with a possible D match to TRBD1 (6 bases). The specimen was PBMCs. CDR3 coding DNA: TGTGCCAGCAGTGAAGCTATCCTCACAGGGATACTGTTTTTT. Translating it yields CASSEAILTGILFF.